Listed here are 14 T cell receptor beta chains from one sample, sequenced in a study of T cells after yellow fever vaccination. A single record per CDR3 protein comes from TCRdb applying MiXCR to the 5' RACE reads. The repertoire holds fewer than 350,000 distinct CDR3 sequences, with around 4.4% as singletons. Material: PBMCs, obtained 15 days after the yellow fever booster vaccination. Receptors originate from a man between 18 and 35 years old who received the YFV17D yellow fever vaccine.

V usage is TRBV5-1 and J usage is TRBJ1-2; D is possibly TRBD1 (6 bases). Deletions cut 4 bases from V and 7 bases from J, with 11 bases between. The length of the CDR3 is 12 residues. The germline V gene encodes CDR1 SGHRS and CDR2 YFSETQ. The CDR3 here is CASSQGTFGYTF. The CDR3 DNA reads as TGCGCCAGCAGCCAGGGGACATTTGGCTACACCTTC.

CDR3 amino acids: CASSQDLNGYSTDTQYF. Written as DNA, the CDR3 is TGTGCCAGCAGCCAAGATCTGAACGGGTATAGCACAGATACGCAGTATTTT. The chain joins TRBV4-2 to TRBJ2-3; D is unclear. V lost 0 bases and J lost 0, with 13 bases in between. This CDR3 region has 17 residues. In germline, CDR1 is LGHNA, CDR2 YNFKEQ.

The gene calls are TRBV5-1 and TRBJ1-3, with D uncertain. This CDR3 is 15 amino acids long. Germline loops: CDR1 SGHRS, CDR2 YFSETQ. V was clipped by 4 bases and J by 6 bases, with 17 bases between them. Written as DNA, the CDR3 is TGCGCCAGCAGCCCCACGGCGGGAGAAGAAAACACCATATATTTT. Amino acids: CASSPTAGEENTIYF.

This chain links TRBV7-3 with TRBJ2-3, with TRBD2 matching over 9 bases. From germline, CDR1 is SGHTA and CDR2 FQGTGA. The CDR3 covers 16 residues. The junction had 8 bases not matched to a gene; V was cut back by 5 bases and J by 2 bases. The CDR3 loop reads CASSDGTSSYTDTQYF. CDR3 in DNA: TGTGCCAGCAGCGACGGGACTAGCTCCTACACAGATACGCAGTATTTT.

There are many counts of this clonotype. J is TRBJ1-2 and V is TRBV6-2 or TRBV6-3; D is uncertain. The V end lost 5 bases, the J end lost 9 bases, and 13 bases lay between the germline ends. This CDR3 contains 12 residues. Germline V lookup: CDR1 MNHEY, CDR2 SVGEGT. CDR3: CASSKPRSSYTF. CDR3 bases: TGTGCCAGCAGTAAGCCCCGCAGCAGCTACACCTTC.

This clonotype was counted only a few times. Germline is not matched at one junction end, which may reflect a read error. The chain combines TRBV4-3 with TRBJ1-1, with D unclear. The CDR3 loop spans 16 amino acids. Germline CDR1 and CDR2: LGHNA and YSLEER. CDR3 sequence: CASSQDGIGVKTEAFF. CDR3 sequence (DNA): TGCGCCAGCAGCCAAGACGGGATCGGGGTGAAAACTGAAGCTTTCTTT.

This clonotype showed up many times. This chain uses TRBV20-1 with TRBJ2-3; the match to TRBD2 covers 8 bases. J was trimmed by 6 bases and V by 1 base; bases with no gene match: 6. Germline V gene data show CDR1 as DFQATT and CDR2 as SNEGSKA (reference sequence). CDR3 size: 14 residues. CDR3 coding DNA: TGCAGTGCTAGAGGCCCGGGGGGGCCTGATACGCAGTATTTT. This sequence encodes CSARGPGGPDTQYF.

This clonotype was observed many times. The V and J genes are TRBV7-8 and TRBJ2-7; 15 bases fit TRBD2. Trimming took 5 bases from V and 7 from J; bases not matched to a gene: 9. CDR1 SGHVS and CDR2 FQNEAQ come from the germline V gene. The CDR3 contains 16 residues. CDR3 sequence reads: CASSRWTSGGAGEQYF. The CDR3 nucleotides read TGTGCCAGCAGCCGATGGACTAGCGGGGGGGCAGGAGAGCAGTACTTC. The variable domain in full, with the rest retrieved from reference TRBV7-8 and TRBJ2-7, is GAGVSQSPRYKVAKRGQDVALRCDPISGHVSLFWYQQALGQGPEFLTYFQNEAQLDKSGLPSDRFFAERPEGSVSTLKIQRTQQEDSAVYLCASSRWTSGGAGEQYFGPGTRLTVT.

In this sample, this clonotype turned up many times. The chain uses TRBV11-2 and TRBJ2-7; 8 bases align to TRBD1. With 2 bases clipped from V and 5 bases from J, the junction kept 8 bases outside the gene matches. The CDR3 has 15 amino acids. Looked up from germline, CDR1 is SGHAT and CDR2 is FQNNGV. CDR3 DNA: TGTGCCAGCAGCTTAATCCAGGGGGCTACCCACGAGCAGTACGTC. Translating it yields CASSLIQGATHEQYV.

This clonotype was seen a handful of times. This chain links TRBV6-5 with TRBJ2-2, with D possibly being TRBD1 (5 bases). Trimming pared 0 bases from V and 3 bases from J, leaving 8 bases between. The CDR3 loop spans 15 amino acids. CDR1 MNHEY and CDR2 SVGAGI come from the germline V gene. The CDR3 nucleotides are TGTGCCAGCAGTTACTCTGACAGAGACACCGGGGAGCTGTTTTTT. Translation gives CASSYSDRDTGELFF.

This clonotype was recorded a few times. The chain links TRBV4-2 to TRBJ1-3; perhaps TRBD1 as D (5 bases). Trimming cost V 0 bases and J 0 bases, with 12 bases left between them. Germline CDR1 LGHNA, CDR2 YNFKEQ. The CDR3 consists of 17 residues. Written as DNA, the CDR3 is TGTGCCAGCAGCCAAGAAGGCGGGGGACCCTCTGGAAACACCATATATTTT. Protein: CASSQEGGGPSGNTIYF.

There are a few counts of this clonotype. The CDR3, as DNA: TGCGCCAGCAGCCAAGCACCAGGGTCGGGCTACACCTTC. It encodes CASSQAPGSGYTF. V is TRBV4-3 and J is TRBJ1-2, with a tentative D call TRBD1 (5 bases). Trimming shortened V by 1 base and J by 8 bases, and 11 bases separated the two germline ends. This CDR3 has 13 amino acids. Germline assignment: CDR1 LGHNA and CDR2 YSLEER.

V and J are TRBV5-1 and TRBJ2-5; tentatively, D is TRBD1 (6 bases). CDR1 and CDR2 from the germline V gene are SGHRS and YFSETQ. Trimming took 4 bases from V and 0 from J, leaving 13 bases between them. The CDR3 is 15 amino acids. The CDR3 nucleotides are TGCGCCAGCAGCCCGGACAGTGAGTACCAAGAGACCCAGTACTTC. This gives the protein CASSPDSEYQETQYF. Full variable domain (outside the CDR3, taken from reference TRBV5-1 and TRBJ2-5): KAGVTQTPRYLIKTRGQQVTLSCSPISGHRSVSWYQQTPGQGLQFLFEYFSETQRNKGNFPGRFSGRQFSNSRSEMNVSTLELGDSALYLCASSPDSEYQETQYFGPGTRLLVL.

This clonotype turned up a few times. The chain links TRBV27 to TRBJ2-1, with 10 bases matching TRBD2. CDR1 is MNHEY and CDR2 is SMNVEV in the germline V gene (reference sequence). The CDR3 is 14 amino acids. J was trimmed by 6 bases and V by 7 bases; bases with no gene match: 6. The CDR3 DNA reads TGTGCCAGCAATCAAGCGGGGGGGGGCAATGAGCAGTTCTTC. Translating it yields CASNQAGGGNEQFF.